The TCR beta chain under discussion was sequenced for a study of tumor-infiltrating lymphocytes in primary liver carcinoma. Study summary: Staging placed the tumors at T1-T3 N0M0, and they measured about 4 to 10 cm across.

With 500 to 650 ng total RNA as template and a constant-region primer, TCR beta cDNA was made. Researchers made the TCR beta libraries by running three nested multiplex PCR rounds with slightly modified ARM-PCR. With TRBV1-TRBV30 forward primers and a C-beta reverse primer, the first two PCR rounds were run for approximately 9 cycles each. TCRdb ran MiXCR on the multiplex PCR reads and lists one entry per CDR3 protein. Of hundreds of thousands of distinct CDR3 sequences in the sample, approximately 60% were seen once. Researchers drew blood RNA from unsorted whole blood and extracted germline DNA as well. Surgery was preceded by the collection of 3.5 to 4.5 milliliters of peripheral blood. The CDR3 consists of 14 residues. The V gene lost 6 bases and the J gene lost 7 bases, with 16 bases spanning the gap. Germline lookup yields CDR1 MNHEY and CDR2 SVGAGI.

Sequences were obtained from peripheral blood. The V and J genes are TRBV6-5 and TRBJ1-5, with D perhaps TRBD1 (6 bases). The TCR originated in a man aged 40-49 years with primary liver carcinoma and hepatitis B virus infection. CDR3 nucleotides: TGTGCCAGCAGGCGAGAGGGGGTAAGGCAGCCCCAGCATTTT. Protein sequence: CASRREGVRQPQHF.